The following is a T cell receptor beta chain sequence with its context. With MiXCR, TCRdb called clones anew from the PCR reads. Of about 41,000 clones in the sample, 28% were seen once. V lost 0 bases to trimming and J lost 9 bases; unmatched junction nucleotides: 11. This CDR3 comprises 17 residues. The V gene's germline CDR1 is SGDLS and CDR2 YYNGEE. The source of the sample is a study of metastatic and nonmetastatic thyroid tumors. Thyroid surgery was performed in patients who had received no treatment beforehand. The sample consisted of blood. This rearrangement joins TRBV9 to TRBJ2-1, with TRBD2 matching 11 bases. The receptor comes from a male donor with papillary thyroid cancer or a benign thyroid nodule (not recorded which). Some clones in this sample may be carry-over from other donors' samples. The CDR3 loop reads CASSVDPTSGSGGEQFF. The CDR3 DNA reads TGTGCCAGCAGCGTAGACCCCACTAGCGGGAGCGGGGGTGAGCAGTTCTTC.